This T cell receptor beta chain derives from a study of beta chain features in type 1 diabetes. The length of the CDR3 is 14 residues. The ends were cut back, 1 base at V and 9 bases at J, with 13 bases in the middle. Germline V gene data show CDR1 as SGHTA and CDR2 as FQGNSA. In total, each donor contributed a single heparinised blood draw that averaged around 100 mL. What was sequenced were expressed TCRB transcripts, since all of the isolated RNA had been reverse transcribed. Libraries were prepared by immunoSEQ multiplex PCR; TCRdb keeps only in-frame clonotypes and omits some of them. The sample lists about 360,000 clones, roughly 12% occurring once. This clone appeared a few times. The target antigen is unknown. Study findings and constraints: The study found moderately but significantly shorter TCRB CDR3s in all four CD4+ subsets of Type 1 diabetes patients. Whether HLA type affects TCRB rearrangement stayed undetermined in the present work.

V and J are TRBV7-2 and TRBJ2-1; D is ambiguous. The source material was naive CD4+ T cells from blood. The source of this sequence is a woman in her late teens or twenties with type 1 diabetes. CDR3 sequence reads: CASSLDYIALEQFF. CDR3 nucleotide sequence: TGTGCCAGCAGCTTAGATTACATAGCCCTTGAGCAGTTCTTC.